Here is one TCR beta chain with its context. Produced via immunoSEQ multiplex PCR; TCRdb's table is partial and in-frame only. The data contain around 150,000 clones, 85% of them singletons. This sample was taken from a study of blood T cell repertoires in COVID-19. V was clipped by 5 bases and J by 4 bases; unmatched bases: 7. This CDR3 spans 14 amino acids. The germline V gene encodes CDR1 SGHAT and CDR2 FQNNGV. The chain is built from TRBV11-2 and TRBJ1-1; 7 positions match TRBD1. The TCR sequence derives from a human donor with acute or convalescent COVID-19. The donor label of this sample is uncertain. Sequenced input: peripheral blood. Here the CDR3 reads CASSPPNRGTEAFF. CDR3 sequence (DNA): TGTGCCAGCAGCCCCCCCAACAGGGGCACTGAAGCTTTCTTT.